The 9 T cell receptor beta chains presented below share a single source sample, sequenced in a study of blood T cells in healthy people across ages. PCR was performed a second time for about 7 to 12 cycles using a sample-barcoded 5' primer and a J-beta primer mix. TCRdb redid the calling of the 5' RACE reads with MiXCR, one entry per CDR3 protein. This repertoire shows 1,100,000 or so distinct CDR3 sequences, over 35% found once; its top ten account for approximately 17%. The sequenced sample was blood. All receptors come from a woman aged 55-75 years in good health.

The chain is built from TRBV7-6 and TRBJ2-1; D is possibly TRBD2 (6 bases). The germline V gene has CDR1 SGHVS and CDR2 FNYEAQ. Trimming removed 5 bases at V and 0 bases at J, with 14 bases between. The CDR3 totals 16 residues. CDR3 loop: CASSPHGEVSYNEQFF. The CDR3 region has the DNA TGTGCCAGCAGCCCTCACGGGGAGGTCTCCTACAATGAGCAGTTCTTC.

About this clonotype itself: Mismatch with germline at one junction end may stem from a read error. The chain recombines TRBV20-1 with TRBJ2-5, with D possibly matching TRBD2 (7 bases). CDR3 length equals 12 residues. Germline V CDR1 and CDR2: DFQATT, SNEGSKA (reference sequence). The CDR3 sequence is CSARGPSGTRYF. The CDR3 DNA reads TGCAGTGCGCGGGGGCCCTCGGGGACCCGGTACTTC.

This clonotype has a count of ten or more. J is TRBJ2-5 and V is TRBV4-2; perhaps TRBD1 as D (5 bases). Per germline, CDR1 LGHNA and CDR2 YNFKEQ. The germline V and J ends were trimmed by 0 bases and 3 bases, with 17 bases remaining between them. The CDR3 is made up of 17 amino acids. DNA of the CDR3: TGTGCCAGCAGCCAAGAGAGTCGCTTTGGGGCGGAAGAGACCCAGTACTTC. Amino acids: CASSQESRFGAEETQYF.

This CDR3 is CASSYLGTLGGEQYF. The CDR3 DNA sequence: TGTGCCAGCAGTTACTTAGGGACCCTGGGAGGCGAGCAGTACTTC. The chain has TRBV6-5 and TRBJ2-4; D may be TRBD2 (6 bases). The J call may not be correct, given that the DNA end is closer to TRBJ2-7. The length of the CDR3 is 15 residues. The germline V gene encodes CDR1 MNHEY and CDR2 SVGAGI.

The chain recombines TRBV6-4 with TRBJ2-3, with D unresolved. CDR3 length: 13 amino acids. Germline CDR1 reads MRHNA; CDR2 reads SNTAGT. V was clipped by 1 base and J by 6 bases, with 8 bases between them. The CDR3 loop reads CASSDWEPDTQYF. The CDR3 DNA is TGTGCCAGCAGTGACTGGGAACCCGATACGCAGTATTTT.

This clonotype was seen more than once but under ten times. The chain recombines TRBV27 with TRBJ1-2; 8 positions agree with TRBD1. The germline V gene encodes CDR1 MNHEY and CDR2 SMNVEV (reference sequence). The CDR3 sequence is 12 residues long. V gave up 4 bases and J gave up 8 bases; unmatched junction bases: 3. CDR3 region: CASSSGDRGYTF. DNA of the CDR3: TGTGCCAGCAGTTCCGGGGACAGGGGCTACACCTTC.

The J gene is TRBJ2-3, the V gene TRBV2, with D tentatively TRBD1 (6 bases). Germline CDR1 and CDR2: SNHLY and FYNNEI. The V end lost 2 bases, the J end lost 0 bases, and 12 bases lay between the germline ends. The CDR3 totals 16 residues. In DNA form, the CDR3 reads TGTGCCAGCAGTGAAACACAGGGCGCTAGCACAGATACGCAGTATTTT. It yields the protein CASSETQGASTDTQYF. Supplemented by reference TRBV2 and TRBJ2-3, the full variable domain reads EPEVTQTPSHQVTQMGQEVILRCVPISNHLYFYWYRQILGQKVEFLVSFYNNEISEKSEIFDDQFSVERPDGSNFTLKIRSTKLEDSAMYFCASSETQGASTDTQYFGPGTRLTVL.

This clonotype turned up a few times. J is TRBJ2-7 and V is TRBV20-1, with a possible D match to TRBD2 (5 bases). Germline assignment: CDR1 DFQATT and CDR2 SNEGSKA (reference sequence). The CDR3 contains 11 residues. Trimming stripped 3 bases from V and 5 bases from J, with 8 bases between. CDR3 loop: CSASKRDEQYF. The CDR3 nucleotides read TGCAGTGCTAGTAAGAGGGACGAGCAGTACTTC.

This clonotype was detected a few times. As DNA, the CDR3 is TGTGCCAGCAGTGAGTCTGATTCGAATGAGCAGTTCTTC. Its protein is CASSESDSNEQFF. The rearrangement joins TRBV25-1 to TRBJ2-1; D remains ambiguous. This CDR3 has 13 residues. Germline V gives CDR1 MGHDK, CDR2 SYGVNS. V shed 3 bases and J shed 7 bases, with 10 bases lying between them.